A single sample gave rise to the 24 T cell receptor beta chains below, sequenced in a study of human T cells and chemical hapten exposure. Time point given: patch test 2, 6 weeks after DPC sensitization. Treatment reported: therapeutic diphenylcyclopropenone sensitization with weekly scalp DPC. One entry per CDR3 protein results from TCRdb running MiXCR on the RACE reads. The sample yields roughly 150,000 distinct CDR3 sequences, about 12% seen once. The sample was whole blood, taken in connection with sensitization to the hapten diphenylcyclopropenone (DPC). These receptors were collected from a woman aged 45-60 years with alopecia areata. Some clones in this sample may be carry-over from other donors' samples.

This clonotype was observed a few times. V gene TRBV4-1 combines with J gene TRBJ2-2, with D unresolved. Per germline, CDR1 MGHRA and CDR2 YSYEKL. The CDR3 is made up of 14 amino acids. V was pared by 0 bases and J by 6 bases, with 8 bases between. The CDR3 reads CASSQEELPGELFF. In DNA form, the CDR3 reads TGCGCCAGCAGCCAAGAGGAGTTACCCGGGGAGCTGTTTTTT.

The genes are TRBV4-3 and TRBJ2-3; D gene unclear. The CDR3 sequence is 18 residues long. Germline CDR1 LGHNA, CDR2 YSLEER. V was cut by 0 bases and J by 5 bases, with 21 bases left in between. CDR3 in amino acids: CASSQEAIRSNWKDTQYF. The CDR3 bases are TGCGCCAGCAGCCAAGAGGCCATCCGCTCCAATTGGAAAGATACGCAGTATTTT.

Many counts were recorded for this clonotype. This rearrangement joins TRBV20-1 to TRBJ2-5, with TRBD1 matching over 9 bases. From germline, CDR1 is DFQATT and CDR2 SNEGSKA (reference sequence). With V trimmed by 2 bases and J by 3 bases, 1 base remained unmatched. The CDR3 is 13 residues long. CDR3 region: CSARWDREETQYF. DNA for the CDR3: TGCAGTGCTAGATGGGACAGGGAAGAGACCCAGTACTTC.

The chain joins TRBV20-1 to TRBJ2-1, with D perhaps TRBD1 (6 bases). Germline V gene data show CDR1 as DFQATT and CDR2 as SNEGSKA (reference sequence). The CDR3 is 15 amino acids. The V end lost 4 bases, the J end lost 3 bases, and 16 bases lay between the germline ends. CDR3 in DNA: TGCAGTGCTATTAACTCCCAGGGGTACTACAATGAGCAGTTCTTC. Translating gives CSAINSQGYYNEQFF.

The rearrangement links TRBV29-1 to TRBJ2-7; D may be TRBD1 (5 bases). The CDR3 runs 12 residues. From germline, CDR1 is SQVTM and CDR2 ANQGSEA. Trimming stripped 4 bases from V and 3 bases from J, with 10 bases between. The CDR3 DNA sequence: TGCAGCGTTGTCAAGGGGAACTACGAGCAGTACTTC. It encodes CSVVKGNYEQYF.

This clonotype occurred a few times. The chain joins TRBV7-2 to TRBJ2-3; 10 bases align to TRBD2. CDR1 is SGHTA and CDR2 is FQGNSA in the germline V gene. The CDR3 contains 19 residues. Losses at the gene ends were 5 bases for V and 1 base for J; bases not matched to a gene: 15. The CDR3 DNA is TGTGCCAGCAGCCCCCCAGCAAGGAGCGGGAGGGCCGGCACAGATACGCAGTATTTT. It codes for CASSPPARSGRAGTDTQYF.

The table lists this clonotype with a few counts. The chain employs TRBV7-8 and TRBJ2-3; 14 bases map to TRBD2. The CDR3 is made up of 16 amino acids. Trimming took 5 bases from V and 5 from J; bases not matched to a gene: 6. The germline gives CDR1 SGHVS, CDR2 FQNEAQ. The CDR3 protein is CASSTRTSGRIDTQYF. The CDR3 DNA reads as TGTGCCAGCAGCACCCGGACTAGCGGGAGGATAGATACGCAGTATTTT.

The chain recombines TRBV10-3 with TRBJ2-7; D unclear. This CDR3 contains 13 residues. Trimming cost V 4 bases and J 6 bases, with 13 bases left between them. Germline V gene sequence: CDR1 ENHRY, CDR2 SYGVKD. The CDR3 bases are TGTGCCATCAGTGTGAGGAACGACGGCGAGCAGTACTTC. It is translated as CAISVRNDGEQYF.

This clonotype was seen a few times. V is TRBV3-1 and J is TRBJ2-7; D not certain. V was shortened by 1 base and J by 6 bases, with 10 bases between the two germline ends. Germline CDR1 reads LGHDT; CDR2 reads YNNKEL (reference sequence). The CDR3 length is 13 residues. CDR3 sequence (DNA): TGTGCCAGCAGCCAAGGGTCGTCTCGCGAGCAGTACTTC. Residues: CASSQGSSREQYF.

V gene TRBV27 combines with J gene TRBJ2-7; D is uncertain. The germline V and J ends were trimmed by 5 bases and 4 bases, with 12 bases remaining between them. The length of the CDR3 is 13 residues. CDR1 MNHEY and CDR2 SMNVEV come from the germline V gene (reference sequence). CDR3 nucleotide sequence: TGTGCCAGCAGTCCTCAACCCACGTACGAGCAGTACTTC. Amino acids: CASSPQPTYEQYF.

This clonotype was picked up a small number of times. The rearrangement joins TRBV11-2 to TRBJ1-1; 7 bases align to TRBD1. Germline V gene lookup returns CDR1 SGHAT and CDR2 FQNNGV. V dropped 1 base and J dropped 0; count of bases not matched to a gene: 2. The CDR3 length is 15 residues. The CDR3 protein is CASSLVGGMNTEAFF. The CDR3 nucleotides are TGTGCCAGCAGCTTAGTAGGGGGCATGAACACTGAAGCTTTCTTT.

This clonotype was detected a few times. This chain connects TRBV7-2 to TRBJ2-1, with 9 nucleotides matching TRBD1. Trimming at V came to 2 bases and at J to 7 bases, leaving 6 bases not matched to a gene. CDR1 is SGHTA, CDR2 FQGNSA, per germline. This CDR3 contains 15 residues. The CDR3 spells CASSLSLGTGNEQFF. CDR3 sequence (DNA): TGTGCCAGCAGCTTAAGTCTAGGGACAGGGAATGAGCAGTTCTTC. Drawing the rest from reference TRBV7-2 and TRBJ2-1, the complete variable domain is GAGVSQSPSNKVTEKGKDVELRCDPISGHTALYWYRQSLGQGLEFLIYFQGNSAPDKSGLPSDRFSAERTGGSVSTLTIQRTQQEDSAVYLCASSLSLGTGNEQFFGPGTRLTVL.

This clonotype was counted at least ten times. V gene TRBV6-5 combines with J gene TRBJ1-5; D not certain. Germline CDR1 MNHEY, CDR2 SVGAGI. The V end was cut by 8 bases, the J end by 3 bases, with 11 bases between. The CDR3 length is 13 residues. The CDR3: CASAVQINQPQHF. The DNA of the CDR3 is TGTGCCAGCGCCGTCCAGATCAATCAGCCCCAGCATTTT.

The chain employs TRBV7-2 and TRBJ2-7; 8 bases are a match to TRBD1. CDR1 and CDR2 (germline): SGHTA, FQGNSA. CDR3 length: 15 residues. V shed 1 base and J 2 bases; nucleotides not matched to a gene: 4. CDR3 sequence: CASSLGQGRPYEQYF. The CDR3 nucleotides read TGTGCCAGCAGCTTAGGACAGGGGAGGCCCTACGAGCAGTACTTC.

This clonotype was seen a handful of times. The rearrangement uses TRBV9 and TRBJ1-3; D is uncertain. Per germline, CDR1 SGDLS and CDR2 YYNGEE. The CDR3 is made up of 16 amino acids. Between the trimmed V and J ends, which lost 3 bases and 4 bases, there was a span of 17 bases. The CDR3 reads CASSADRKARGNTIYF. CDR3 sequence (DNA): TGTGCCAGCAGCGCCGATAGGAAAGCGAGAGGAAACACCATATATTTT. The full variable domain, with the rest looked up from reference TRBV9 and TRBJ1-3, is DSGVTQTPKHLITATGQRVTLRCSPRSGDLSVYWYQQSLDQGLQFLIQYYNGEERAKGNILERFSAQQFPDLHSELNLSSLELGDSALYFCASSADRKARGNTIYFGEGSWLTVV.

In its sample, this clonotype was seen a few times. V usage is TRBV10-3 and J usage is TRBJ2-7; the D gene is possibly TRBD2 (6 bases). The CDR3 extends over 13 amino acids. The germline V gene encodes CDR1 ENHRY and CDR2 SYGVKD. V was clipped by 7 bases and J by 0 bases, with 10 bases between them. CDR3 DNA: TGTGCCATCAACGCGGGGAGCTCCTACGAGCAGTACTTC. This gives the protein CAINAGSSYEQYF.

DNA of the CDR3: TGCAGCGCCAAAGGGACTAGCGTGTACAATGAGCAGTTCTTC. As protein: CSAKGTSVYNEQFF. This chain uses TRBV29-1 with TRBJ2-1; 10 bases align to TRBD2. Germline V CDR1 and CDR2: SQVTM, ANQGSEA. After removal of 7 bases from V and 4 bases from J, the junction contained 7 bases not matched to a gene. The CDR3 is 14 amino acids.

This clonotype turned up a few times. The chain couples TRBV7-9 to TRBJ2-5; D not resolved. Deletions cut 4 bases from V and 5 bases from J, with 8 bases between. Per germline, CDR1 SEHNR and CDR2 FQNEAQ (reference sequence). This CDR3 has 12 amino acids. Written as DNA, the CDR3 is TGTGCCAGCAGCTCCGTCGGCGAGACCCAGTACTTC. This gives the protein CASSSVGETQYF. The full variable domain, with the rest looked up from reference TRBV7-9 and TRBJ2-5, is DTGVSQNPRHKITKRGQNVTFRCDPISEHNRLYWYRQTLGQGPEFLTYFQNEAQLEKSRLLSDRFSAERPKGSFSTLEIQRTEQGDSAMYLCASSSVGETQYFGPGTRLLVL.

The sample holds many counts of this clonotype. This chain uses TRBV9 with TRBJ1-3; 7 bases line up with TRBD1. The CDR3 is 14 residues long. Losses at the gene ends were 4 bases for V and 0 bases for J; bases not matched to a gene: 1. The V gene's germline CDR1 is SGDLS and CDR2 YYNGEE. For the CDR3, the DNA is TGTGCCAGCAGCCGGGACAGCTCTGGAAACACCATATATTTT. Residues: CASSRDSSGNTIYF.

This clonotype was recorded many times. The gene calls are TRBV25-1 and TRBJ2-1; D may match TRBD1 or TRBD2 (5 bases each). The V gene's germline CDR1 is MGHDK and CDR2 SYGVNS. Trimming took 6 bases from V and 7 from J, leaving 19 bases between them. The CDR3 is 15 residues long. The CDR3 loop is CASRAPRGEFNEQFF. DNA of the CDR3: TGTGCCAGCAGAGCTCCTCGAGGGGAGTTTAATGAGCAGTTCTTC.

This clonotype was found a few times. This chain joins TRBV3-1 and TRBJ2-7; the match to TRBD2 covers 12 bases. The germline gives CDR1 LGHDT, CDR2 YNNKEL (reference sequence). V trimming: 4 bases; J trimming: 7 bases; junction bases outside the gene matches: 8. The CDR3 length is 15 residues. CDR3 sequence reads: CASSPRTSGTKEQYF. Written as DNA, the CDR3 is TGTGCCAGCAGCCCTCGGACTAGCGGGACGAAGGAGCAGTACTTC.

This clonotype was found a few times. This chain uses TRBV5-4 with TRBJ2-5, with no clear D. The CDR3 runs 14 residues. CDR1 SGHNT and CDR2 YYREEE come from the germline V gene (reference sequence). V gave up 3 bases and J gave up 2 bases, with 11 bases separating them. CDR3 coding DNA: TGTGCCAGCAGCTCGCCGGACGCACAAGAGACCCAGTACTTC. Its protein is CASSSPDAQETQYF. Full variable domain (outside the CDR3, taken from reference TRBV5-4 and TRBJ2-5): ETGVTQSPTHLIKTRGQQVTLRCSSQSGHNTVSWYQQALGQGPQFIFQYYREEENGRGNFPPRFSGLQFPNYSSELNVNALELDDSALYLCASSSPDAQETQYFGPGTRLLVL.

As DNA, the CDR3 is TGTGCCAGCAGCCAACCGACTAGCGGACAGTTCTTC. Protein sequence: CASSQPTSGQFF. The chain carries TRBV4-2 and TRBJ2-1; TRBD2 agrees at 9 bases. The ends lost 2 bases at V and 13 bases at J; junction bases unmatched: 3. This CDR3 is built from 12 residues. Germline values: CDR1 LGHNA, CDR2 YNFKEQ.

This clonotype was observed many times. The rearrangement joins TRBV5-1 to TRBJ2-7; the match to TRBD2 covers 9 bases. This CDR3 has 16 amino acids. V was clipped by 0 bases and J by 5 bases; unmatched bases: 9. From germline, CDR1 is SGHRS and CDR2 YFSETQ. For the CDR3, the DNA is TGCGCCAGCAGCTTGGATTCGCGGGAGGGATATAACGAGCAGTACTTC. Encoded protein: CASSLDSREGYNEQYF.